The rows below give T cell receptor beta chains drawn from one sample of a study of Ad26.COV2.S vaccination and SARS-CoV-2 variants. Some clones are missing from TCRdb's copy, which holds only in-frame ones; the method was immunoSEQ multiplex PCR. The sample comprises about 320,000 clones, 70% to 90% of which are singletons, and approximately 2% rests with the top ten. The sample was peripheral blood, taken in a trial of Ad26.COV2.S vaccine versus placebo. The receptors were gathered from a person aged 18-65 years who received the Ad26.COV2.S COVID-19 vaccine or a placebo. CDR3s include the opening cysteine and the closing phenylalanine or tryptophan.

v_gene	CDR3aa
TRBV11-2	CASSLVQGSYTGELFF
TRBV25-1	CASSEYWAGGYTF
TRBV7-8	CASSVQGSGYGYTF
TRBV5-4	CASTTGGAFSNEQFF
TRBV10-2	CASSLQGGAGELFF
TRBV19	CASSPTGGGQYF
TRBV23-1	CASTQGQGRGPNEQFF
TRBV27	CASSLFWDRGTEAFF
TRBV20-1	CSASRDSGANVLTF
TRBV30	CAWSSSGGATEQYF
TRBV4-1	CASSQEIQTLTEAFF
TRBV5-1	CASSLTGSNSPLHF
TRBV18	CASSPPTGGARTGELFF
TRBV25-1	CASSEFSLTTEAFF
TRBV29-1	CSVEVLSYGYTF
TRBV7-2	CASSLWSGGSYGYTF
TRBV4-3	CASSQGAGKGSPLHF
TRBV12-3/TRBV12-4	CASSLEETQYF
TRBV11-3	CASSSDRDDTQYF
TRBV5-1	CASSFTLTGGVYGYTF
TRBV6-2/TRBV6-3	CASSHAGETQYF
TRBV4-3	CASSQAGAGGYTF
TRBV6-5	CASRGQGGVNQPQHF
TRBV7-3	CASSLKGLAGEQETQYF
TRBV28	CASSKGGDTEAFF
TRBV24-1	CATTPGKINNSPLHF
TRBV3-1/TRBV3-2	CASSQERLAGAGLETQYF
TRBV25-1	CASRRGGDYGYTF
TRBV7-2	CASTGVGNTEAFF
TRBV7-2	CASSLKKGQYYNEQFF